The 12 T cell receptor beta chains below come from one sample, sequenced in a study of OX40 agonist ivuxolimab in advanced cancers. Sequencing was performed with immunoSEQ multiplex PCR; in TCRdb, only in-frame clones are kept and a portion is missing. The sample lists approximately 13,000 clones, over 60% occurring once. This specimen consisted of CD4+ or CD8+ T cells sorted from blood, obtained in a trial of the OX40 agonist ivuxolimab. The source of these receptors is an adult with an advanced solid tumor such as melanoma, head and neck, liver or kidney cancer.

The chain has TRBV13 and TRBJ2-2; D possibly corresponds to TRBD2 (6 bases). The germline CDR1 and CDR2 sequences are PRHDT and FYEKMQ (reference sequence). The CDR3 runs 13 residues. V shed 3 bases and J shed 6 bases, with 8 bases lying between them. The CDR3 DNA is TGTGCCAGCAGCTTTCCGGGGGCCGGGGAGCTGTTTTTT. This translates into CASSFPGAGELFF.

The chain employs TRBV6-5 and TRBJ1-1; no reliable D call. Trimming took off 2 bases at V and 4 bases at J, with 11 bases between the two ends. CDR3 size: 14 residues. CDR1 MNHEY and CDR2 SVGAGI come from the germline V gene. The CDR3 sequence: CASSYGAVVTEAFF. For the CDR3, the DNA is TGTGCCAGCAGTTACGGAGCCGTAGTCACTGAAGCTTTCTTT.

The rearrangement uses TRBV18 and TRBJ1-1; no clear D. The CDR3 runs to 13 residues. CDR1 and CDR2 from the germline V gene are KGHSH and LQKENI. Between the trimmed V and J ends, which lost 2 bases and 3 bases, there was a span of 7 bases. CDR3 nucleotide sequence: TGTGCCAGCTCACCAGGGGTCTACACTGAAGCTTTCTTT. Its translation: CASSPGVYTEAFF. The whole variable domain, filled in from reference TRBV18 and TRBJ1-1, reads NAGVMQNPRHLVRRRGQEARLRCSPMKGHSHVYWYRQLPEEGLKFMVYLQKENIIDESGMPKERFSAEFPKEGPSILRIQQVVRGDSAAYFCASSPGVYTEAFFGQGTRLTVV.

The chain has TRBV18 and TRBJ2-6; D possibly corresponds to TRBD1 (6 bases). CDR1 is KGHSH, CDR2 LQKENI, per germline. The ends were cut back, 2 bases at V and 1 base at J, with 12 bases in the middle. The CDR3 loop spans 17 amino acids. CDR3 coding DNA: TGTGCCAGCTCACCAGGGACAAGAGGGTCTGGGGCCAACGTCCTGACTTTC. Residues: CASSPGTRGSGANVLTF.

This chain connects TRBV6-1 to TRBJ2-1; 12 nucleotides agree with TRBD1. V trimming: 7 bases; J trimming: 7 bases; junction bases outside the gene matches: 8. In germline, CDR1 is MNHNS, CDR2 SASEGT. The CDR3 runs 15 residues. CDR3 nucleotide sequence: TGTGCCAGCATCCTGGGACAGGGGGCTTGGAATGAGCAGTTCTTC. It codes for CASILGQGAWNEQFF.

This rearrangement joins TRBV4-1 to TRBJ2-1; perhaps TRBD2 as D (7 bases). This CDR3 is built from 15 residues. The V end lost 2 bases, the J end lost 3 bases, and 11 bases lay between the germline ends. CDR1 is MGHRA, CDR2 YSYEKL, per germline. CDR3 sequence reads: CASSQLGGGYNEQFF. The CDR3 nucleotides read TGCGCCAGCAGCCAACTAGGGGGGGGCTACAATGAGCAGTTCTTC.

By share of the sample, this clone is medium-sized. The chain is built from TRBV2 and TRBJ2-7, with unresolved D. Germline loops: CDR1 SNHLY, CDR2 FYNNEI. V gave up 7 bases and J gave up 1 base, with 14 bases separating them. This CDR3 has 14 residues. CDR3 in DNA: TGTGCCAGCAAGAACAGCGCTAATTCCTACGAGCAGTACTTC. This gives the protein CASKNSANSYEQYF.

The genes are TRBV29-1 and TRBJ2-5; 8 bases are a match to TRBD1. With V trimmed by 6 bases and J by 1 base, 7 bases remained unmatched. The CDR3 runs 14 residues. Per the germline V gene, CDR1 is SQVTM and CDR2 is ANQGSEA. The CDR3 loop is CSVEGQVVQETQYF. The CDR3 DNA reads as TGCAGCGTGGAGGGACAGGTGGTCCAAGAGACCCAGTACTTC.

The genes are TRBV19 and TRBJ1-5, with TRBD1 identical over 8 bases. Germline loops: CDR1 LNHDA, CDR2 SQIVND (reference sequence). The V segment lost 5 bases and the J segment 2 bases; nucleotides outside the gene matches: 11. The CDR3 length is 17 residues. CDR3 sequence reads: CASSPLSTGAGNQPQHF. The CDR3 nucleotides read TGTGCCAGTAGTCCCCTTTCGACAGGGGCAGGCAATCAGCCCCAGCATTTT.

The rearrangement links TRBV15 to TRBJ2-7, with TRBD2 identical over 15 bases. Trimming at V came to 3 bases and at J to 4 bases, leaving 1 base not matched to a gene. The V gene's germline CDR1 is LNHNV and CDR2 YYDKDF (reference sequence). The CDR3 spans 15 residues. This CDR3 reads CATSSGLAGGYEQYF. The CDR3 DNA reads as TGTGCCACCAGCAGCGGACTAGCGGGAGGGTACGAGCAGTACTTC.

This chain uses TRBV28 with TRBJ1-4, with a tentative D call TRBD1 (5 bases). From germline, CDR1 is MDHEN and CDR2 SYDVKM. The CDR3 consists of 18 residues. V was trimmed by 1 base and J by 0 bases, leaving 15 bases between them. CDR3 residues: CASSLSYSDSATNEKLFF. The CDR3 coding sequence is TGTGCCAGCAGTTTATCTTACTCAGACAGTGCAACTAATGAAAAACTGTTTTTT.

The chain couples TRBV19 to TRBJ2-7; D call uncertain. The CDR3 length is 11 residues. Looked up from germline, CDR1 is LNHDA and CDR2 is SQIVND (reference sequence). Trimming took off 4 bases at V and 3 bases at J, with 4 bases between the two ends. CDR3 amino acids: CASSRGYEQYF. The DNA of the CDR3 is TGTGCCAGTAGTAGGGGCTACGAGCAGTACTTC.